A selection of T cell receptor beta chains follows, all from one sample in a study of cytomegalovirus exposure and HLA in healthy donors. Clones were read by immunoSEQ multiplex PCR, and TCRdb kept only the in-frame ones, dropping some. The table shows over 75,000 clones, with roughly four fifths occurring only once. Sequenced: PBMCs. Every receptor here comes from a man aged 25-45 years in good health and CMV-seropositive. The CDR3 runs from the conserved cysteine through the conserved F or W. A D gene is named only where the DNA matches it firmly. Not all rows give a size; the values are once, few, many and, for expanded clones, a class.

clone size	V gene	J gene	D gene	CDR3 protein	CDR3 DNA
few	TRBV9	TRBJ2-1	-	CASSDSQALNEQFF	TGTGCCAGCAGTGATAGTCAGGCGCTCAATGAGCAGTTCTTC
-	TRBV6-5	TRBJ1-1	-	CASSVTPRESTEAFF	TGTGCCAGCAGTGTTACTCCCCGGGAGAGCACTGAAGCTTTCTTT
-	TRBV18	TRBJ1-1	-	CASSPPTRTEAFF	TGTGCCAGCTCACCACCCACCCGGACTGAAGCTTTCTTT
-	TRBV7-2	TRBJ2-7	-	CASSLATDQAEQYF	TGTGCCAGCAGCTTAGCAACGGATCAGGCCGAGCAGTACTTC
-	TRBV4-1	TRBJ2-2	TRBD2	CASSQGTRSGELFF	TGCGCCAGCAGCCAAGGGACTAGGTCCGGGGAGCTGTTTTTT
-	TRBV18	TRBJ1-5	-	CASSPQDNQPQHF	TGTGCCAGCTCACCCCAGGACAATCAGCCCCAGCATTTT
few	TRBV28	TRBJ1-1	-	CASSNMNTEAFF	TGTGCCAGCAGTAACATGAACACTGAAGCTTTCTTT
-	TRBV7-9	TRBJ2-7	TRBD1	CASSQRDRGLYEQYF	TGTGCCAGCAGCCAGAGGGACAGGGGCCTCTACGAGCAGTACTTC
-	TRBV6-1	TRBJ1-5	TRBD1	CASRGQGAGQPQHF	TGTGCCAGCAGAGGACAGGGGGCGGGTCAGCCCCAGCATTTT
-	TRBV27	TRBJ2-6	-	CASSSRGSGANVLTF	TGTGCCAGCAGTTCAAGGGGCTCTGGGGCCAACGTCCTGACTTTC
-	TRBV5-1	TRBJ2-1	-	CASSLESSYNEQFF	TGCGCCAGCAGCTTGGAGAGTTCCTACAATGAGCAGTTCTTC
-	TRBV5-8	TRBJ1-4	TRBD1	CASSNRGQNRKLFF	TGTGCCAGCAGCAACAGGGGGCAGAATCGAAAACTGTTTTTT
few	TRBV30	TRBJ2-2	-	CAWSVGGDNTGELFF	TGTGCCTGGAGTGTCGGCGGGGACAACACCGGGGAGCTGTTTTTT
-	TRBV9	TRBJ1-5	-	CASSLEGGEGQPQHF	TGTGCCAGCAGCTTAGAGGGAGGGGAAGGTCAGCCCCAGCATTTT
-	TRBV6-1	TRBJ2-1	TRBD2	CASSEPRTSGEFF	TGTGCCAGCAGTGAACCGCGGACTAGCGGGGAGTTCTTC
-	TRBV6-5	TRBJ2-2	-	CASSYGTANTGELFF	TGTGCCAGCAGTTACGGTACGGCGAACACCGGGGAGCTGTTTTTT
-	TRBV18	TRBJ2-1	TRBD2	CASSPPRREQYNEQFF	TGTGCCAGCTCACCACCACGGCGGGAGCAGTACAATGAGCAGTTCTTC
-	TRBV5-1	TRBJ2-7	-	CASSLDGVAYEQYF	TGCGCCAGCAGCTTGGACGGGGTCGCCTACGAGCAGTACTTC
once	TRBV7-2	TRBJ2-7	TRBD2	CASSFGLAGGYEQYF	TGTGCCAGCAGCTTCGGACTAGCGGGAGGATACGAGCAGTACTTC
few	TRBV6-5	TRBJ1-4	-	CASSYSGRDNEKLFF	TGTGCCAGCAGTTACTCGGGTCGGGATAATGAAAAACTGTTTTTT
-	TRBV27	TRBJ2-1	-	CASSLYRDDEQFF	TGTGCCAGCAGTTTATACAGGGACGATGAGCAGTTCTTC
few	TRBV10-3	TRBJ1-1	TRBD1	CAISSDRVNTEAFF	TGTGCCATCAGCTCGGACAGGGTGAACACTGAAGCTTTCTTT
-	TRBV2	TRBJ2-1	-	CASSEDRRGGTGYNEQFF	TGTGCCAGCAGTGAAGATAGGAGAGGCGGGACTGGTTACAATGAGCAGTTCTTC
-	TRBV28	TRBJ2-7	TRBD2	CASSEAGRSSLNEQYF	TGTGCCAGCAGTGAAGCGGGGAGATCAAGTTTGAACGAGCAGTACTTC
few	TRBV6-6	TRBJ1-1	-	CASTPGVGAFF	TGTGCCAGCACCCCCGGTGTGGGCGCTTTCTTT
-	TRBV7-6	TRBJ2-2	TRBD1	CASSLAPPGQGAVTGELFF	TGTGCCAGCAGCTTAGCCCCGCCGGGACAGGGGGCGGTCACCGGGGAGCTGTTTTTT
-	TRBV30	TRBJ2-7	-	CAWSAGQSYEQYF	TGTGCCTGGAGTGCGGGTCAGTCCTACGAGCAGTACTTC
-	TRBV2	TRBJ2-3	TRBD2	CASIGGLAGADTQYF	TGTGCCAGCATTGGGGGTCTAGCGGGCGCAGATACGCAGTATTTT
-	TRBV6-4	TRBJ1-1	TRBD1	CASRGQGVMNTEAFF	TGTGCCAGCAGGGGCCAGGGGGTGATGAACACTGAAGCTTTCTTT
-	TRBV28	TRBJ1-6	-	CASSLWSSYNSPLHF	TGTGCCAGCAGCCTTTGGAGCTCCTATAATTCACCCCTCCACTTT
-	TRBV30	TRBJ2-7	TRBD2	CAWSAPRTSGSKYEQYF	TGTGCCTGGAGCGCACCCCGGACTAGCGGGAGTAAGTACGAGCAGTACTTC
-	TRBV19	TRBJ1-3	-	CASTVGNTIYF	TGTGCCAGTACCGTCGGAAACACCATATATTTT
-	TRBV29-1	TRBJ2-1	TRBD2	CSGGGGASYNEQFF	TGCAGCGGCGGGGGAGGGGCCTCCTACAATGAGCAGTTCTTC
-	TRBV29-1	TRBJ2-7	-	CSVGDKGVEYF	TGCAGCGTGGGGGACAAGGGGGTCGAGTACTTC
-	TRBV5-4	TRBJ1-2	-	CASSLEMVGGVNGYTF	TGTGCCAGCAGCTTGGAAATGGTAGGCGGGGTCAATGGCTACACCTTC
-	TRBV15	TRBJ2-7	-	CATSGQTYEQYF	TGTGCCACCAGCGGACAAACTTACGAGCAGTACTTC
few	TRBV13	TRBJ2-1	TRBD2	CASSSSTSGYNEQFF	TGTGCCAGCAGCTCTTCGACTAGCGGATACAATGAGCAGTTCTTC
-	TRBV2	TRBJ2-2	TRBD2	CASSPQAGGTGELFF	TGTGCCAGCAGCCCCCAAGCGGGAGGGACCGGGGAGCTGTTTTTT
-	TRBV2	TRBJ2-1	-	CASSLPHLRTESSYNEQFF	TGTGCCAGCAGTCTCCCGCACTTGAGGACAGAGAGCTCCTACAATGAGCAGTTCTTC
-	TRBV10-2	TRBJ2-1	-	CASSSGQSSYNEQFF	TGCGCCAGCAGCTCCGGACAGAGCTCCTACAATGAGCAGTTCTTC
-	TRBV9	TRBJ2-7	-	CASSPSGPYEQYF	TGTGCCAGCAGCCCCAGCGGGCCCTACGAGCAGTACTTC
-	TRBV7-2	TRBJ2-5	TRBD1	CASSLGDRVGETQYF	TGTGCCAGCAGCTTGGGGGACAGGGTGGGGGAGACCCAGTACTTC
-	TRBV5-1	TRBJ2-1	TRBD2	CASSYRLAGMDEQFF	TGCGCCAGCAGCTACAGACTAGCGGGAATGGATGAGCAGTTCTTC
once	TRBV7-2	TRBJ2-5	-	CASSLGAPGETQYF	TGTGCCAGCAGCTTGGGGGCGCCGGGAGAGACCCAGTACTTC
-	TRBV5-1	TRBJ2-7	-	CASSWGDNRYEQYF	TGCGCCAGCAGCTGGGGAGACAACCGATACGAGCAGTACTTC
-	TRBV5-4	TRBJ1-1	TRBD1	CASSSPTPTGLVVAFF	TGTGCCAGCAGCTCTCCGACACCGACAGGGTTGGTTGTAGCTTTCTTT
-	TRBV7-2	TRBJ2-7	-	CASSVLGEQYF	TGTGCCAGCAGCGTACTAGGCGAGCAGTACTTC
few	TRBV19	TRBJ1-1	TRBD1	CASSHTGTGNTEAFF	TGTGCCAGTAGTCATACCGGGACAGGGAACACTGAAGCTTTCTTT
-	TRBV12-5	TRBJ2-4	-	CASGPGQGQNIQYF	TGTGCTAGTGGCCCAGGACAAGGACAAAACATTCAGTACTTC